These 29 T cell receptor beta chains were all obtained from the same sample, sequenced in a study of blood T cell repertoires in COVID-19. Sequencing was performed with immunoSEQ multiplex PCR; in TCRdb, only in-frame clones are kept and a portion is missing. The table lists about 140,000 clones, 70% to 90% of them singletons. Sequenced sample: peripheral blood. These receptors came from a man between 65 and 85 years old with acute or convalescent COVID-19.

CDR3 coding DNA: TGTGCCAGCAGCTTGGGGCCCGTCGCCTCCTACGAGCAGTACTTC. Amino acids: CASSLGPVASYEQYF. V and J are TRBV5-5 and TRBJ2-7, with no clear D. The CDR3 has 15 residues. Germline V gene sequence: CDR1 SGHKS, CDR2 YYEKEE (reference sequence). Trimming shortened V by 0 bases and J by 0 bases, and 10 bases separated the two germline ends.

The rearrangement joins TRBV15 to TRBJ1-2; D possibly corresponds to TRBD1 (5 bases). Germline V lookup: CDR1 LNHNV, CDR2 YYDKDF (reference sequence). Trimming took off 3 bases at V and 8 bases at J, with 19 bases between the two ends. This CDR3 has 15 residues. In DNA, the CDR3 is TGTGCCACCAGCAGTAAGGACCGATTCGGGGGAGGCTACACCTTC. Its translation is CATSSKDRFGGGYTF.

This sequence joins TRBV30 and TRBJ2-1; 13 bases align to TRBD2. Germline V gene sequence: CDR1 GTSNPN, CDR2 SVGIG (reference sequence). V was clipped by 0 bases and J by 13 bases; unmatched bases: 3. The CDR3 covers 13 residues. The CDR3 loop reads CAWSVQGLAGQFF. The CDR3 nucleotides read TGTGCCTGGAGTGTGCAGGGACTAGCGGGACAGTTCTTC.

The V call is TRBV3-1 (or the pseudogene TRBV3-2), the J call TRBJ1-5; 9 bases are shared with TRBD1. Germline V lookup: CDR1 LGHDT, CDR2 YNNKEL (reference sequence). Trimming cost V 4 bases and J 0 bases; bases outside gene matches: 4. The CDR3 totals 16 residues. CDR3 in DNA: TGTGCCAGCAGCCTAGGGACAGGGTATAGCAATCAGCCCCAGCATTTT. Protein sequence: CASSLGTGYSNQPQHF.

The gene calls are TRBV7-9 and TRBJ2-5; D perhaps matches TRBD2 (6 bases). This CDR3 contains 14 residues. Per germline, CDR1 SEHNR and CDR2 FQNEAQ (reference sequence). With 5 bases removed from V and 7 bases from J, the gap between germline ends came to 17 bases. The CDR3 coding sequence is TGTGCCAGCAGCCAAGGCCCGGGAGTGTGGACCCAGTACTTC. It codes for CASSQGPGVWTQYF.

This chain uses TRBV15 with TRBJ1-1; D is perhaps TRBD1 (5 bases). The CDR3 length is 15 residues. Germline lookup yields CDR1 LNHNV and CDR2 YYDKDF (reference sequence). V dropped 6 bases and J dropped 5 bases, with 19 bases sitting between them. Here the CDR3 DNA reads TGTGCCACCAGATATGACCGGGCCCGGGGGACTGAAGCTTTCTTT. This sequence encodes CATRYDRARGTEAFF.

This clone is a singleton in its sample. The J gene is TRBJ1-1, the V gene TRBV2; unclear D gene. From germline, CDR1 is SNHLY and CDR2 FYNNEI. Trimming cost V 7 bases and J 1 base, with 10 bases left between them. The CDR3 sequence is 13 residues long. The CDR3 DNA sequence: TGTGCCAGCATGGCGGGAGGGAACACTGAAGCTTTCTTT. The encoded protein is CASMAGGNTEAFF.

As to this clone: The junction departs from germline at one end; a sequencing error may be responsible. The chain is built from TRBV11-2 and TRBJ2-7, with a possible D match to TRBD1 (8 bases). The CDR3 sequence is 13 residues long. The germline CDR1 and CDR2 sequences are SGHAT and FQNNGV. CDR3 sequence: CASSLDRGGEQYF. CDR3 sequence (DNA): TGTGCCAGCAGCCTAGACAGGGGAGGGGAGCAGTACTTC. Full variable domain (missing parts from reference TRBV11-2 and TRBJ2-7): EAGVAQSPRYKIIEKRQSVAFWCNPISGHATLYWYQQILGQGPKLLIQFQNNGVVDDSQLPKDRFSAERLKGVDSTLKIQPAKLEDSAVYLCASSLDRGGEQYFGPGTRLTVT.

On this clone itself: This sample includes further DNA sequences coding for the same CDR3. The chain joins TRBV6-2 or TRBV6-3 to TRBJ2-7; TRBD2 matches 11 bases. The germline gives CDR1 MNHEY, CDR2 SVGEGT. The CDR3 loop spans 15 amino acids. The V segment lost 0 bases and the J segment 2 bases; nucleotides outside the gene matches: 0. The CDR3 sequence: CASSYSTSGAYEQYF. CDR3 in DNA: TGTGCCAGCAGTTACTCGACTAGCGGGGCCTACGAGCAGTACTTC.

The chain has TRBV2 and TRBJ1-6, with 7 positions matching TRBD1. V lost 4 bases and J lost 9; bases outside the gene matches: 12. This CDR3 is built from 16 residues. The germline gives CDR1 SNHLY, CDR2 FYNNEI. The CDR3 coding sequence is TGTGCCAGCAGTGCGGAGACAGGGATTAGGCGTTCACCCCTCCACTTT. Its protein is CASSAETGIRRSPLHF.

The J gene is TRBJ2-7, the V gene TRBV19; tentatively, D is TRBD1 (6 bases). There are 14 residues in the CDR3. Germline V gene lookup returns CDR1 LNHDA and CDR2 SQIVND (reference sequence). V shed 6 bases and J shed 1 base, with 13 bases lying between them. CDR3 amino acids: CASSLRTESYEQYF. The CDR3 nucleotides are TGTGCCAGTAGCCTCCGGACAGAATCCTACGAGCAGTACTTC.

This clone was detected a few times. CDR3 DNA sequence: TGTGCCAGTTTGAGGACAGGAAGAACCAATTCACCCCTCCACTTT. It specifies CASLRTGRTNSPLHF. The rearrangement links TRBV19 to TRBJ1-6, with TRBD1 matching 7 bases. Germline CDR1 LNHDA, CDR2 SQIVND (reference sequence). V lost 8 bases to trimming and J lost 7 bases; unmatched junction nucleotides: 11. This CDR3 comprises 15 residues. Based on the CDR3 plus reference TRBV19 and TRBJ1-6, the full variable domain is DGGITQSPKYLFRKEGQNVTLSCEQNLNHDAMYWYRQDPGQGLRLIYYSQIVNDFQKGDIAEGYSVSREKKESFPLTVTSAQKNPTAFYLCASLRTGRTNSPLHFGNGTRLTVT.

The genes are TRBV7-9 and TRBJ1-3; D is unclear. The germline V gene has CDR1 SEHNR and CDR2 FQNEAQ (reference sequence). This CDR3 region has 14 residues. The V end was cut by 5 bases, the J end by 4 bases, with 12 bases between. CDR3 region: CASSPGGGGNTIYF. The CDR3, as DNA: TGTGCCAGCAGCCCGGGAGGAGGAGGAAACACCATATATTTT.

The chain recombines TRBV9 with TRBJ2-2, with D possibly being TRBD2 (6 bases). The V and J ends lost 0 bases and 5 bases respectively, with 11 bases between them. Germline V gene lookup returns CDR1 SGDLS and CDR2 YYNGEE. The CDR3 has 15 residues. In DNA, the CDR3 is TGTGCCAGCAGCGTAGGTTTCGGGAGTACCGGGGAGCTGTTTTTT. Its translation: CASSVGFGSTGELFF.

J is TRBJ2-1 and V is TRBV6-2 or TRBV6-3; 9 bases fit TRBD2. Germline assignment: CDR1 MNHEY and CDR2 SVGEGT. The CDR3 is made up of 20 amino acids. The V segment lost 2 bases and the J segment 6 bases; nucleotides outside the gene matches: 20. CDR3 protein: CASSYRRGGSGGNTFNEQFF. The CDR3, as DNA: TGTGCCAGCAGTTACCGACGAGGAGGAAGCGGGGGGAATACTTTCAATGAGCAGTTCTTC.

The chain uses TRBV30 and TRBJ2-3; perhaps TRBD2 as D (6 bases). The V gene's germline CDR1 is GTSNPN and CDR2 SVGIG (reference sequence). V lost 5 bases to trimming and J lost 10 bases, with 16 bases between them. CDR3 length: 12 amino acids. CDR3 nucleotide sequence: TGTGCCTGGGGGGTGAGGAGGGGTTCGCAGTATTTT. It codes for CAWGVRRGSQYF.

The chain couples TRBV11-2 to TRBJ2-1; the match to TRBD2 covers 14 bases. Germline CDR1 reads SGHAT; CDR2 reads FQNNGV. After removal of 5 bases from V and 6 bases from J, the junction contained 12 bases not matched to a gene. This CDR3 comprises 18 residues. The CDR3, as DNA: TGTGCCAGCAGCCCTCAGGCCGGGACTAGCGGGAGACTCAATGAGCAGTTCTTC. Translation: CASSPQAGTSGRLNEQFF.

The J gene is TRBJ1-3, the V gene TRBV5-1; TRBD1 might be the D (6 bases). Trimming left V 4 bases short and J 1 base short, with 9 bases between. Germline-derived CDR1 and CDR2 are SGHRS and YFSETQ. The CDR3 contains 14 residues. The DNA for the CDR3 is TGCGCCAGCAGCACGACAGGATCTGGAAACACCATATATTTT. As protein: CASSTTGSGNTIYF.

The chain links TRBV5-8 to TRBJ1-2; no clear D gene. The V and J ends lost 2 bases and 0 bases respectively, with 8 bases between them. This CDR3 is built from 14 residues. The germline gives CDR1 SGHTS, CDR2 YDEGEE. The CDR3 sequence: CASSFQITNYGYTF. The CDR3 DNA sequence: TGTGCCAGCAGCTTTCAGATCACTAACTATGGCTACACCTTC.

This clone occurred once. V usage is TRBV6-5 and J usage is TRBJ2-5; the D gene is possibly TRBD2 (6 bases). From germline, CDR1 is MNHEY and CDR2 SVGAGI. Deletions cut 2 bases from V and 5 bases from J, with 18 bases between. The CDR3 extends over 16 amino acids. CDR3 residues: CASSYDRDWVGETQYF. The CDR3 nucleotides read TGTGCCAGCAGTTACGATAGGGACTGGGTCGGCGAGACCCAGTACTTC.

The CDR3 here is CASSYDADRGGDTEAFF. CDR3 DNA: TGTGCCAGCAGTTACGACGCGGACAGGGGAGGGGACACTGAAGCTTTCTTT. V gene TRBV6-2 or TRBV6-3 combines with J gene TRBJ1-1; 9 nucleotides align to TRBD1. The CDR3 extends over 17 amino acids. Germline assignment: CDR1 MNHEY and CDR2 SVGEGT. V trimming: 2 bases; J trimming: 3 bases; junction bases outside the gene matches: 10.

The chain has TRBV18 and TRBJ1-1, with 7 bases lining up with TRBD1. Germline V gene sequence: CDR1 KGHSH, CDR2 LQKENI. CDR3 length equals 14 residues. V lost 6 bases to trimming and J lost 0 bases; unmatched junction nucleotides: 4. CDR3 region: CASSSTGMNTEAFF. In nucleotides, the CDR3 is TGTGCCAGCTCGTCGACAGGGATGAACACTGAAGCTTTCTTT. Full variable domain (rest looked up from reference TRBV18 and TRBJ1-1): NAGVMQNPRHLVRRRGQEARLRCSPMKGHSHVYWYRQLPEEGLKFMVYLQKENIIDESGMPKERFSAEFPKEGPSILRIQQVVRGDSAAYFCASSSTGMNTEAFFGQGTRLTVV.

The V gene is TRBV6-5, the J gene TRBJ1-3; D unresolved. CDR1 and CDR2 (germline): MNHEY, SVGAGI. This CDR3 region has 14 residues. V was trimmed by 5 bases and J by 0 bases, leaving 8 bases between them. CDR3 nucleotides: TGTGCCAGCAGTATACTGCGCTCTGGAAACACCATATATTTT. The encoded protein is CASSILRSGNTIYF.

V and J are TRBV19 and TRBJ1-1, with 8 bases lining up with TRBD1. Per the germline V gene, CDR1 is LNHDA and CDR2 is SQIVND (reference sequence). The CDR3 runs 18 residues. V lost 0 bases and J lost 3; bases outside the gene matches: 12. As DNA, the CDR3 is TGTGCCAGTAGTATAGATCTGGCAGGGGGCTGGGGGGACACTGAAGCTTTCTTT. It specifies CASSIDLAGGWGDTEAFF.

This rearrangement joins TRBV3-1 (or the pseudogene TRBV3-2) to TRBJ1-1; TRBD1 is a possible D gene (5 bases). Germline lookup yields CDR1 LGHDT and CDR2 YNNKEL (reference sequence). Between the trimmed V and J ends, which lost 5 bases and 2 bases, there was a span of 12 bases. There are 14 residues in the CDR3. CDR3 sequence (DNA): TGTGCCAGCAGCGCGGGGGGAGTTAACACTGAAGCTTTCTTT. Translating gives CASSAGGVNTEAFF.

The chain combines TRBV6-5 with TRBJ1-2; D possibly corresponds to TRBD1 (5 bases). Trimming pared 7 bases from V and 3 bases from J, leaving 12 bases between. Germline V gives CDR1 MNHEY, CDR2 SVGAGI. The CDR3 is made up of 13 amino acids. CDR3 residues: CASTLGQDYGYTF. CDR3 nucleotides: TGTGCCAGCACCTTGGGGCAGGACTATGGCTACACCTTC.

The chain recombines TRBV7-9 with TRBJ2-1, with TRBD1 matching 10 bases. This CDR3 comprises 12 residues. CDR1 is SEHNR, CDR2 FQNEAQ, per germline (reference sequence). Trimming cost V 11 bases and J 12 bases; bases outside gene matches: 10. CDR3 region: CAYPRQGAGQFF. The DNA for the CDR3 is TGTGCCTACCCCCGACAGGGGGCCGGGCAGTTCTTC.

This sequence joins TRBV5-4 and TRBJ1-1; D might be TRBD1 (5 bases). This CDR3 comprises 14 residues. Germline CDR1 is SGHNT and CDR2 is YYREEE (reference sequence). Between the trimmed V and J ends, which lost 4 bases and 4 bases, there was a span of 14 bases. CDR3 coding DNA: TGTGCCAGCAGCGGTGGGGGGATCCGCACTGAAGCTTTCTTT. Its protein product is CASSGGGIRTEAFF.

This chain uses TRBV5-8 with TRBJ1-2, with TRBD1 matching over 9 bases. The CDR3 sequence is 14 residues long. With 7 bases clipped from V and 3 bases from J, the junction kept 7 bases outside the gene matches. Per germline, CDR1 SGHTS and CDR2 YDEGEE. The CDR3 DNA reads as TGTGCCAGCGAGCTGACAGGGGGTGACTATGGCTACACCTTC. It codes for CASELTGGDYGYTF.